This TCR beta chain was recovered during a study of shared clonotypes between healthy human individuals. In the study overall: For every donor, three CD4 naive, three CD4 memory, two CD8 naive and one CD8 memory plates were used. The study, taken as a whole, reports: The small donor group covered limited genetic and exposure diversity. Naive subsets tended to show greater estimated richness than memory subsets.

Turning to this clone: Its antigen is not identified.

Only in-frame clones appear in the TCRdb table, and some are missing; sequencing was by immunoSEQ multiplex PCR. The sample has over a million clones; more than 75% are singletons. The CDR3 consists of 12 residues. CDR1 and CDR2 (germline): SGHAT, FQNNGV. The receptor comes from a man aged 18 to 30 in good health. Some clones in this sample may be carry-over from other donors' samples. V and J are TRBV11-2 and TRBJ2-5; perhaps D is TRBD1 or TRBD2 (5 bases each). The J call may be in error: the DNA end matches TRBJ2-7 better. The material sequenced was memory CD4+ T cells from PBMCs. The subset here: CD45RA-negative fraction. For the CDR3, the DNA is TGTGCCAGCCGGGGCAGAACCTACGAGCAGTACTTC. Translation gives CASRGRTYEQYF.